This T cell receptor beta chain was documented in a study of T-cell reconstitution after alpha-beta-depleted transplantation in children. This clonotype occurred many times. Construction of the TCRbeta library involved unique molecular identifiers. Each CDR3 protein gets one entry after TCRdb re-called the PCR reads with MiXCR. The sample holds about 230,000 distinct CDR3 sequences, 9.7% seen once. The V end lost 2 bases, the J end lost 7 bases, and 11 bases lay between the germline ends. Germline V gene lookup returns CDR1 SQVTM and CDR2 ANQGSEA. The CDR3 runs to 12 residues. The rearrangement uses TRBV29-1 and TRBJ1-1; D is perhaps TRBD1 (5 bases). This sequence originates from a human donor who donated a stem cell graft to a child with SCID. Sequencing was performed on PBMCs from the stem cell graft donor, taken from the stem cell graft. The CDR3 nucleotides are TGCAGCGTTGAAAGGAGGCAGGGTGAAGCTTTCTTT. This codes for CSVERRQGEAFF. The variable domain in full, completed from reference TRBV29-1 and TRBJ1-1, reads SAVISQKPSRDICQRGTSLTIQCQVDSQVTMMFWYRQQPGQSLTLIATANQGSEATYESGFVIDKFPISRPNLTFSTLTVSNMSPEDSSIYLCSVERRQGEAFFGQGTRLTVV.